This T cell receptor (beta chain) was sequenced for a study of T cell clonality in common variable immunodeficiency. This clone was seen many times. The read ends 3 residues before the CDR3 terminus; that terminus is restored from the germline J gene. Per the germline V gene, CDR1 is SGHRS and CDR2 is YFSETQ. The CDR3 runs 16 residues. V was pared by 7 bases and J by 2 bases, with 13 bases of the junction left unmatched. This table comes from immunoSEQ multiplex PCR, and its TCRdb copy is limited to in-frame clones, with some not included. This repertoire holds tens of thousands of clones, and none appear only once.

The sample taken for sequencing was peripheral blood mononuclear cells. The chain has TRBV5-1 and TRBJ2-5; TRBD2 matches at 8 bases. The sequence came from a person aged 18-70 years in good health. Here the CDR3 reads CASRPVGRGGQETQYF. The part of the CDR3 DNA that was read is TGCGCCAGCCGCCCCGTGGGTCGGGGGGGGCAAGAGACC.